The entry below gives a single TCR beta chain sequence along with its context. With MiXCR, TCRdb reprocessed the PCR reads. The data show 30,000 or so clones, 20% to 30% seen once. This CDR3 is built from 14 residues. Losses at the gene ends were 3 bases for V and 2 bases for J; bases not matched to a gene: 2. Germline values: CDR1 KGHSH, CDR2 LQKENI. This entry is derived from a study of metastatic and nonmetastatic thyroid tumors. None of the patients had undergone any treatment ahead of thyroid surgery. The chain combines TRBV18 with TRBJ2-7, with 9 bases matching TRBD1. The origin of this receptor is a female donor with papillary thyroid cancer or a benign thyroid nodule (not recorded which). Some clones in this sample may be carry-over from other donors' samples. Sequencing used blood. The CDR3 DNA reads TGTGCCAGCTCACCGGGACAGGGCGCCTACGAGCAGTACTTC. Translated: CASSPGQGAYEQYF.